This TCR beta chain was captured in a study of cytomegalovirus exposure and HLA in healthy donors. The assay was immunoSEQ multiplex PCR, and TCRdb's table has in-frame clones only and misses some. Of about 200,000 clones detected, less than 90% appear once; the ten largest clones hold 5.5% to 6.5%. This clone was counted once. V was pared by 8 bases and J by 2 bases, with 21 bases between. The CDR3 is 16 amino acids. Germline CDR1 and CDR2: MDHEN and SYDVKM. Sequenced sample: PBMCs. The chain links TRBV28 to TRBJ1-2, with D unclear. The receptor was isolated from a woman between 18 and 30 years old in good health and CMV-seronegative. CDR3 in amino acids: CASRVRGEGLNYGYTF. CDR3 in DNA: TGTGCCAGCCGCGTTCGGGGTGAAGGACTAAACTATGGCTACACCTTC.